This T cell receptor (beta chain) was captured in a study of shared clonotypes between healthy human individuals. This CDR3 comprises 12 residues. Germline assignment: CDR1 SEHNR and CDR2 FQNEAQ (reference sequence). Trimming stripped 4 bases from V and 14 bases from J, with 17 bases between. Sequencing was performed with immunoSEQ multiplex PCR; in TCRdb, only in-frame clones are kept and a portion is missing. The sample shows 2,100,000 or so clones, approximately 96% of them seen only once. The sequencing sample was made of naive CD4+ T cells sorted from blood. Subset specified: CD45RA+ positively selected. This TCR came from a man in his late teens or twenties in good health. The rearrangement links TRBV7-9 to TRBJ1-2, with D perhaps TRBD1 (5 bases). CDR3 protein: CASSSDSPPLTF. In DNA form, the CDR3 reads TGTGCCAGCAGCTCCGACAGCCCCCCCCTGACCTTC.